The present T cell receptor (beta chain) was sequenced within a study of blood T cell repertoires in COVID-19 (dated by TCRdb to about 2020). Regarding the study in general: Samples from collaborators originated in the United States, Italy and Spain and spanned both the acute and convalescent phases of COVID-19. The prospective study material was composed of cDNA or gDNA derived from T cells, B-cell-depleted T cells, or PBMCs. Subjects who had been exposed to COVID-19, were actively infected with it, or had recovered from it provided the deeply sampled blood TCRbeta repertoires that made up the dataset. The repertoires were released in a freely available public database intended as a resource for research on the immune response to SARS-CoV-2. The samples were drawn from two sources: the first 160 participants of the ongoing ImmuneRACE study, and 950 to 1,500 subjects contributed by 6 global collaborators. The sample metadata nearly always contained a de-identified subject ID, COVID-19 status, age in years and sex. Where HLA class I and class II types were available, the types were taken from metadata supplied by the sample provider, not from assay-based typing. The full study reports these points: How much clinical and demographic metadata was included differed by source and by participant, and the metadata was provided uncurated.

Ends trimmed: V by 3 bases, J by 3 bases; bases unmatched to a gene: 7. The CDR3, cysteine through phenylalanine, is 16 amino acids long. CDR3 DNA only is kept here, 48 bases in frame from base 1. For CDR1 and CDR2, the germline V gene lists MNHEY and SVGAGI. Comment on this clone: Its antigen remains undetermined. Base qualities are missing; no much larger clone stands one base away.

TCRbeta CDR3 regions were amplified from genomic DNA by means of the immunoSEQ Assay, a bias-controlled multiplex PCR. The authors' analysis ran thus. Nucleated cell counts per sample were estimated from amplification of reference gene primers within the assay. To quantify the absolute abundance of each unique TCRbeta CDR3 rearrangement, sequence reads were collapsed and filtered. For each sample, productive Simpson clonality was calculated as the square root of Simpson's diversity index over productive rearrangements. TCRdb took this table from immuneACCESS and kept in-frame rearrangements with V and J called. Such tables lack part of the clones; where checked against another copy, unresolved V genes explain under half of the gap, and the rest is unexplained. The V and J calls and clone size were taken over from that table, and D and trimming were inferred from the DNA. The sample profile shows more than 110,000 clones; 60% to 80% of them were found once. Clones ranked in the top ten supply 2.5% to 3.5% of the sample.

Participants in the prospective study were enrolled through a virtual design, were aged 18 to 89 years, and lived in about two dozen United States geographic areas. Cohort assignment in the prospective study relied on participant-reported clinical history from a screening survey and a study questionnaire. Recovered participants in ImmuneRACE Cohort 3 were defined as having two consecutive negative NP/OP PCR tests, clearance from a healthcare professional, or resolution of symptoms. In the prospective study, mobile phlebotomists collected whole blood, serum and a nasopharyngeal or oropharyngeal swab from each participant. Over an approximately 2-month period, participants in the prospective study had the option of providing additional blood draws and questionnaires. Before DNA extraction, prospective study blood samples were shipped either frozen or at room temperature.

The chain uses TRBV6-5 and TRBJ2-3, with TRBD1 matching 9 junction bases. This receptor was identified in a woman between 50 and 59 years old who had recovered from COVID-19. Sequences were obtained from PBMCs or T cells enriched from blood (not recorded which). At the DNA level, the sequence is TGTGCCAGCAGTTATTCGGACAGGGGTGGGACAGATACGCAGTATTTT. Its protein is CASSYSDRGGTDTQYF.